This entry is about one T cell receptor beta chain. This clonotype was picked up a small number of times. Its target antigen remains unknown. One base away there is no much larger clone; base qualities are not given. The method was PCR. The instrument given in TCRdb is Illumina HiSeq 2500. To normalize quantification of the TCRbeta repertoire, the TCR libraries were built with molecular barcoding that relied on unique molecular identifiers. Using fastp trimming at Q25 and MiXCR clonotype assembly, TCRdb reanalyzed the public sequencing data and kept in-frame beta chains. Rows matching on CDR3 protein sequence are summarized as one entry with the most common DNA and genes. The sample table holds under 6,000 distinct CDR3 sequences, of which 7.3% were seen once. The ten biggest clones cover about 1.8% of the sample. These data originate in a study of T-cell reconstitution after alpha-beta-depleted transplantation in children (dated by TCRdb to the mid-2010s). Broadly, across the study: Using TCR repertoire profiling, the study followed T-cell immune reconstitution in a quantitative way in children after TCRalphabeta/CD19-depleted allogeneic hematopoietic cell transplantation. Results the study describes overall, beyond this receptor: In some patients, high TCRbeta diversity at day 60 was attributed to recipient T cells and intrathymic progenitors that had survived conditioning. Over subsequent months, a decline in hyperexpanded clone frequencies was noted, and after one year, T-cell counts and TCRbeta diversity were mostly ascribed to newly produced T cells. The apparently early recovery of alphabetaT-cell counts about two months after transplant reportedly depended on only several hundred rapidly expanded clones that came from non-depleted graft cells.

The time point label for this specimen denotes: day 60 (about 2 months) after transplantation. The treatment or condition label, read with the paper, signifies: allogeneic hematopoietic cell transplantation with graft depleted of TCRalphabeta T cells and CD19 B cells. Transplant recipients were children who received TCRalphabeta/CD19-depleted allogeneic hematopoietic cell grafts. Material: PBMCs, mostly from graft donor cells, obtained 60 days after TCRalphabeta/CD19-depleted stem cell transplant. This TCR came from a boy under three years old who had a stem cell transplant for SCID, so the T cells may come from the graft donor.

The nucleotide sequence reads TGTGCCAGCAGCCCCTGGCCGGGGGGTCCCACAGATACGCAGTATTTT. This encodes CASSPWPGGPTDTQYF. The chain is assembled from TRBV5-6 and TRBJ2-3; 7 central bases correspond to TRBD2. The germline V gene encodes CDR1 SGHDT and CDR2 YYEEEE. Clipping removes 4 bases from V and 2 bases from J, with 10 as the unmatched junction base count. The CDR3 starts with the cysteine, ends with the phenylalanine, and has 16 residues. CDR3 DNA is the only sequence kept; it has 48 bases, read in frame from the first base.